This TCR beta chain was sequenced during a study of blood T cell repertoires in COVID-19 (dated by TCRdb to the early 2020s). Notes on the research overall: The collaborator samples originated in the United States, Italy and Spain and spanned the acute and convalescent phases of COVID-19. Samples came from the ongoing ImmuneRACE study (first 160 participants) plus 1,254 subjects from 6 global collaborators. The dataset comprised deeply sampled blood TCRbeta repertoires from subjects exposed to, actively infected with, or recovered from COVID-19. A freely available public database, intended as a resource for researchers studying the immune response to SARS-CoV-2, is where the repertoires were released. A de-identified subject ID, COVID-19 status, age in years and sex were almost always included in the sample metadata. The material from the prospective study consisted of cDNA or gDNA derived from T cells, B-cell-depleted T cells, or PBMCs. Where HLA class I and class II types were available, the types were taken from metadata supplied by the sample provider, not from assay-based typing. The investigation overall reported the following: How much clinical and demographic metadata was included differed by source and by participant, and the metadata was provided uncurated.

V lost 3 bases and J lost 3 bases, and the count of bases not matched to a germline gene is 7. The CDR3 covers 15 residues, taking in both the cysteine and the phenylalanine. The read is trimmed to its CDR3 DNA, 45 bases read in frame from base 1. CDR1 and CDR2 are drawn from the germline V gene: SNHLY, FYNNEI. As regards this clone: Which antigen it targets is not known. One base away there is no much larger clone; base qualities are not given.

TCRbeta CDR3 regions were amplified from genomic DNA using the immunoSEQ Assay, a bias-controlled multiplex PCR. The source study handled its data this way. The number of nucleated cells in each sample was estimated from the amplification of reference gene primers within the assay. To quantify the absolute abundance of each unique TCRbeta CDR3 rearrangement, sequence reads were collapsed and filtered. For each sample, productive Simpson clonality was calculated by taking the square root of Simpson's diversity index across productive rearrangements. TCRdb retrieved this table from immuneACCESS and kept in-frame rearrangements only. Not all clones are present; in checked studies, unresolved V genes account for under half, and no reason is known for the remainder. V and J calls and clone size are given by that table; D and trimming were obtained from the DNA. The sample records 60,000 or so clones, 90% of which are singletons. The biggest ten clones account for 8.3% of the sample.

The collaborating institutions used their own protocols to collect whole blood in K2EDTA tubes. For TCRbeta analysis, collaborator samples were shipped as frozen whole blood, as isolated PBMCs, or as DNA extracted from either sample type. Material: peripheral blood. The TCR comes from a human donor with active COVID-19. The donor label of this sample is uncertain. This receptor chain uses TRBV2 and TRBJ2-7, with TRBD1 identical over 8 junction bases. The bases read TGTGCCAGCAGTGACTTGCAGGGGGCCGGCTACGAGCAGTACTTC. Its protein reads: CASSDLQGAGYEQYF.